Following are 24 T cell receptor beta chains from one sample sequenced in a study of shared clonotypes between healthy human individuals. Libraries were prepared by immunoSEQ multiplex PCR; TCRdb keeps only in-frame clonotypes and omits some of them. The sample has about 1 million clones, under 80% seen once. The sample consisted of memory CD4+ T cells sorted from blood. The subset: CD45RA-negative fraction. These TCRs come from a man between 18 and 35 years old in good health.

The chain is built from TRBV5-1 and TRBJ2-7; the match to TRBD1 covers 7 bases. V shed 2 bases and J 3 bases; nucleotides not matched to a gene: 11. CDR3 length: 16 residues. In germline, CDR1 is SGHRS, CDR2 YFSETQ. The CDR3 protein is CASSLSGNRGFYEQYF. Here the CDR3 DNA reads TGCGCCAGCAGCTTATCTGGAAACAGGGGATTCTACGAGCAGTACTTC. Full variable domain (remainder filled in from reference TRBV5-1 and TRBJ2-7): KAGVTQTPRYLIKTRGQQVTLSCSPISGHRSVSWYQQTPGQGLQFLFEYFSETQRNKGNFPGRFSGRQFSNSRSEMNVSTLELGDSALYLCASSLSGNRGFYEQYFGPGTRLTVT.

This sequence joins TRBV5-5 and TRBJ1-1, with D unclear. CDR1 is SGHKS, CDR2 YYEKEE, per germline (reference sequence). V was cut by 0 bases and J by 0 bases, with 12 bases left in between. The CDR3 is 16 amino acids. The CDR3 region has the DNA TGTGCCAGCAGCTTGGAGGCGGCACATTTGAACACTGAAGCTTTCTTT. Translation gives CASSLEAAHLNTEAFF.

The chain carries TRBV7-2 and TRBJ1-3; TRBD1 agrees at 8 bases. CDR1 and CDR2 (germline): SGHTA, FQGNSA. The CDR3 spans 17 residues. J lost 2 bases, V lost 3 bases, and 9 bases had no gene match. CDR3 residues: CASSLDTRTGPGNTIYF. Here the CDR3 DNA reads TGTGCCAGCAGCTTGGATACTAGGACAGGGCCTGGAAACACCATATATTTT.

This clone was counted only a few times. The rearrangement uses TRBV19 and TRBJ2-1; weak D call: TRBD2 (5 bases). The CDR3 consists of 18 residues. V dropped 1 base and J dropped 2 bases, with 18 bases sitting between them. Germline V CDR1 and CDR2: LNHDA, SQIVND (reference sequence). The CDR3 region is CASSIGGGLLAPYNEQFF. Here the CDR3 DNA reads TGTGCCAGTAGTATAGGGGGTGGGCTCCTAGCCCCCTACAATGAGCAGTTCTTC.

V is TRBV5-1 and J is TRBJ2-1, with D possibly TRBD1 on 6 matching bases. The CDR3 runs 16 residues. V lost 4 bases to trimming and J lost 6 bases, with 20 bases between them. Germline CDR1 SGHRS, CDR2 YFSETQ. CDR3 sequence reads: CASSGDGIDRPNEQFF. The CDR3, as DNA: TGCGCCAGCAGCGGCGATGGAATCGACAGGCCCAATGAGCAGTTCTTC.

This clone was detected many times. The chain employs TRBV10-3 and TRBJ2-2; no definite D call. Germline CDR1 ENHRY, CDR2 SYGVKD. Trimming removed 2 bases from V and 6 bases from J, with 7 bases in between. CDR3 size: 13 residues. For the CDR3, the DNA is TGTGCCATCAGTGAGAGTGCGTCCGGGGAGCTGTTTTTT. It yields the protein CAISESASGELFF.

CDR3 bases: TGTGCCAGCAATCCGGGACAGGGAATCTACGAGCAGTACTTC. Translated, it gives CASNPGQGIYEQYF. The J gene is TRBJ2-7, the V gene TRBV2; 9 bases map to TRBD1. After removal of 7 bases from V and 3 bases from J, the junction contained 7 bases not matched to a gene. This CDR3 spans 14 amino acids. Germline values: CDR1 SNHLY, CDR2 FYNNEI.

As to this clone: Distinct nucleotide sequences in the sample also encode this CDR3. CDR3 residues: CATSRDRPYEQYF. CDR3 DNA sequence: TGTGCCACCAGCAGAGATAGGCCCTACGAGCAGTACTTC. The rearrangement joins TRBV15 to TRBJ2-7; D not resolved. Trimming left V 0 bases short and J 2 bases short, with 5 bases between. Germline CDR1 LNHNV, CDR2 YYDKDF (reference sequence). CDR3 length: 13 residues.

The chain uses TRBV6-5 and TRBJ2-3; the D gene is possibly TRBD1 (6 bases). Germline V gene lookup returns CDR1 MNHEY and CDR2 SVGAGI. V lost 6 bases and J 4 bases, leaving 17 bases between the germline ends. The CDR3 has 15 residues. The DNA for the CDR3 is TGTGCCAGCAGCGTTGGACAGCTCGGGGCAGATACGCAGTATTTT. This translates into CASSVGQLGADTQYF.

The chain combines TRBV5-5 with TRBJ2-7; D not certain. The V gene's germline CDR1 is SGHKS and CDR2 YYEKEE (reference sequence). V was trimmed by 1 base and J by 0 bases, leaving 11 bases between them. The CDR3 loop spans 15 amino acids. In nucleotides, the CDR3 is TGTGCCAGCAGCTTGTTGGGTCAGAGCTCCTACGAGCAGTACTTC. Translating it yields CASSLLGQSSYEQYF.

In the case of this clone: The sample contains more than one DNA sequence encoding this CDR3. The CDR3 spells CASSGTGTYEQYF. DNA for the CDR3: TGCGCCAGCAGCGGGACAGGGACCTACGAGCAGTACTTC. V gene TRBV5-1 combines with J gene TRBJ2-7; TRBD1 agrees at 9 bases. CDR3 length: 13 amino acids. CDR1 and CDR2 from the germline V gene are SGHRS and YFSETQ. The junction had 1 base not matched to a gene; V was cut back by 4 bases and J by 2 bases.

The V gene is TRBV28, the J gene TRBJ1-4; D call uncertain. Trimming took 3 bases from V and 0 from J, leaving 17 bases between them. This CDR3 comprises 18 residues. CDR1 and CDR2 (germline): MDHEN, SYDVKM. CDR3 amino acids: CASSLGTILWATNEKLFF. In nucleotides, the CDR3 is TGTGCCAGCAGTTTGGGTACCATTCTATGGGCAACTAATGAAAAACTGTTTTTT.

This CDR3 reads CATSRGGVLGDTQYF. Written as DNA, the CDR3 is TGTGCCACCAGCAGAGGCGGGGTGCTTGGAGATACGCAGTATTTT. V usage is TRBV15 and J usage is TRBJ2-3, with D perhaps TRBD2 (6 bases). Trimming removed 1 base at V and 5 bases at J, with 13 bases between. CDR1 LNHNV and CDR2 YYDKDF come from the germline V gene (reference sequence). The CDR3 covers 15 residues.

V and J are TRBV18 and TRBJ1-3, with D possibly being TRBD1 (5 bases). CDR1 KGHSH and CDR2 LQKENI come from the germline V gene. This CDR3 region has 16 residues. V was cut by 0 bases and J by 0 bases, with 9 bases left in between. In nucleotides, the CDR3 is TGTGCCAGCTCACCACCGGGACGACCCTCTGGAAACACCATATATTTT. Amino acid sequence: CASSPPGRPSGNTIYF.

The chain uses TRBV25-1 and TRBJ1-6; D is undetermined. V shed 5 bases and J shed 5 bases, with 10 bases lying between them. CDR3 length equals 14 residues. Per the germline V gene, CDR1 is MGHDK and CDR2 is SYGVNS. The CDR3 is CASSSSGNNSPLHF. DNA of the CDR3: TGTGCCAGCAGTAGTTCGGGGAATAATTCACCCCTCCACTTT. Filled out from reference TRBV25-1 and TRBJ1-6, the complete variable domain reads EADIYQTPRYLVIGTGKKITLECSQTMGHDKMYWYQQDPGMELHLIHYSYGVNSTEKGDLSSESTVSRIRTEHFPLTLESARPSHTSQYLCASSSSGNNSPLHFGNGTRLTVT.

There are many counts of this clone. The genes are TRBV4-1 and TRBJ1-3; possibly TRBD1 for D (6 bases). The CDR3 length is 20 residues. Germline V gene sequence: CDR1 MGHRA, CDR2 YSYEKL. The V gene lost 2 bases and the J gene lost 0 bases, with 23 bases spanning the gap. The CDR3 DNA reads as TGCGCCAGCAGCCAACCTTCCGGGACAAAGGCTGCCGCCTCTGGAAACACCATATATTTT. This codes for CASSQPSGTKAAASGNTIYF.

V is TRBV19 and J is TRBJ1-1; D gene uncertain. The V end lost 6 bases, the J end lost 4 bases, and 9 bases lay between the germline ends. Per the germline V gene, CDR1 is LNHDA and CDR2 is SQIVND (reference sequence). The CDR3 is 12 amino acids. The DNA for the CDR3 is TGTGCCAGTAGCAATGGTCCCACTGAAGCTTTCTTT. Amino acid sequence: CASSNGPTEAFF.

V gene TRBV30 combines with J gene TRBJ2-5; a possible D gene is TRBD2 (7 bases). The DNA end lines up better with TRBJ2-7; the J call may be wrong. In germline, CDR1 is GTSNPN, CDR2 SVGIG (reference sequence). CDR3 length: 13 residues. CDR3 sequence (DNA): TGTGCCTGCCGGGGGGCAGGACCCTACGAGCAGTACTTC. Amino acid sequence: CACRGAGPYEQYF.

This clone was seen a handful of times. The chain uses TRBV7-2 and TRBJ1-1, with D uncertain. Germline values: CDR1 SGHTA, CDR2 FQGNSA. The CDR3 is 13 amino acids. Trimming cost V 2 bases and J 8 bases, with 12 bases left between them. The DNA for the CDR3 is TGTGCCAGCAGCTTATATTTTCGCAGCGAAGCTTTCTTT. Encoded protein: CASSLYFRSEAFF. Supplemented by reference TRBV7-2 and TRBJ1-1, the full variable domain reads GAGVSQSPSNKVTEKGKDVELRCDPISGHTALYWYRQSLGQGLEFLIYFQGNSAPDKSGLPSDRFSAERTGGSVSTLTIQRTQQEDSAVYLCASSLYFRSEAFFGQGTRLTVV.

V gene TRBV21-1 combines with J gene TRBJ2-7; no DNA check was done on the table's D call, TRBD1. TRBV21-1 is noted as a pseudogene. The CDR3 length is 16 residues. Here the CDR3 DNA reads TGTGCCAGCAGCAAAAGGGGGACAGCCCATGCCTACGAGCAGTACTTC. Translating it yields CASSKRGTAHAYEQYF.

This clone was counted once. A much more abundant neighbour one base away suggests this may be a read error. This CDR3 is also generated by other DNA sequences in the sample. The chain couples TRBV7-9 to TRBJ2-7, with 12 bases lining up with TRBD1. From germline, CDR1 is SEHNR and CDR2 FQNEAQ (reference sequence). V shed 5 bases, J shed 4 bases, and the junction held 3 bases outside the gene matches. The CDR3 covers 14 residues. The CDR3 DNA reads as TGTGCCAGCAGCCCGGGACAGGGGGCTTACGAGCAGTACTTC. This sequence encodes CASSPGQGAYEQYF.

This clone showed up just once. This chain uses TRBV2 with TRBJ1-2, with TRBD1 as a possible D gene (5 bases). There are 16 residues in the CDR3. Germline V lookup: CDR1 SNHLY, CDR2 FYNNEI. With 6 bases removed from V and 0 bases from J, the gap between germline ends came to 17 bases. In DNA, the CDR3 is TGTGCCAGCAGAAGGGACGGAAGTGTCACTAACTATGGCTACACCTTC. This encodes CASRRDGSVTNYGYTF.

V usage is TRBV27 and J usage is TRBJ1-2, with unresolved D. Germline V gene lookup returns CDR1 MNHEY and CDR2 SMNVEV (reference sequence). Trimming shortened V by 4 bases and J by 1 base, and 7 bases separated the two germline ends. The CDR3 loop spans 13 amino acids. The CDR3: CASSSAINYGYTF. For the CDR3, the DNA is TGTGCCAGCAGTTCAGCCATTAACTATGGCTACACCTTC.

J is TRBJ2-1 and V is TRBV27; 9 bases are a match to TRBD2. Trimming took 1 base from V and 7 from J; bases not matched to a gene: 5. This CDR3 is built from 15 residues. Germline V gene data show CDR1 as MNHEY and CDR2 as SMNVEV (reference sequence). This CDR3 reads CASSLLAGETNEQFF. The CDR3 bases are TGTGCCAGCAGTTTATTAGCGGGGGAAACAAATGAGCAGTTCTTC.